This T cell receptor beta chain was retrieved from a study of T cell repertoires in aging, cancer and after chemotherapy (dated by TCRdb to between 2018 and 2020). At the level of the whole study: Six donor age groups were covered, ranging from 30 or younger up to 70 or older, and each group contained at least three individuals. Several million TCR reads were contained in the full dataset. Alongside fewer than 100 healthy donors serving as a reference group, the cohort included some 210 cancer patients, of whom roughly 92 had hematological cancers and 110 to 140 had solid cancers. To examine immunoaging and T cell reconstitution after chemotherapy, the study profiled TCR beta repertoires in peripheral blood from healthy donors and cancer patients. Paired pre- and post-chemotherapy samples in the hematological group came from chronic lymphocytic leukemia patients treated with fludarabine- or bendamustine-based regimens.

By its share of the sample, this clonotype is medium-sized (0.01 to 0.1%). This clone's antigen is unknown. One base away there is no much larger clone; base qualities are not given. TCR beta rearrangements were amplified from genomic DNA isolated from peripheral blood, not from sorted cells or RNA. Broad study findings and their caveats: According to the authors, the repertoire data do not permit conclusions about immunological memory after chemotherapy. In healthy donors, the drop in TCR diversity with age came mainly from a loss of richness, whereas in cancer patients a loss of evenness also played a part. Median generation probability increased over the chemotherapy interval in both cancer cohorts, suggesting repertoire reconstitution through rebound thymic output. Lymphoid organ infiltration was present in the hematological cancer patients, and this infiltration may itself impair thymic emigration or the expansion of peripheral T cells. Compared with age-matched healthy donors, untreated patients with either hematological or solid cancers had significantly lower TCR diversity in the blood along with higher clonality.

Multiplex touch-down PCR with a mixed TRB-A/B primer pool was used to amplify rearranged TRB sequences covering the V, D and J segments. Illumina adapters and sample indices were attached to the amplicons through two consecutive PCR reactions run with Phusion HS II polymerase. After gel purification with the NucleoSpin Gel and PCR Clean-up kit, the amplicons were checked using Qubit and an Agilent 2100 Bioanalyzer. Sequencing of the libraries was done on an Illumina MiSeq with paired-end, single-indexed 600-cycle runs. In the paper's pipeline: TRB sequences were processed with MiXCR versions 2.12 and 3.0.5. Each unique CDR3 nucleotide sequence counted as one clone, and only productive sequences with at least two reads were retained. The repertoire metrics were Shannon diversity, evenness, clonality (defined as one minus evenness), and alpha-parameterized diversity profiles covering alpha 0 to 5. The IGoR algorithm was used to calculate generation probabilities for clones in the paired samples taken before and after chemotherapy. Through fastp at Q25 and MiXCR, TCRdb rebuilt clones from the public reads, retaining in-frame beta chains. Each CDR3 protein appears once, grouped with its most common genes and DNA. TCRdb, not the original authors, processed these V and J calls. For this sample the table gives a few hundred distinct CDR3 sequences, of which roughly 20% were detected only once. The top ten clonotypes cover just under 60% of the sample.

Measured from the cysteine to the phenylalanine, the CDR3 is 15 residues long. This entry keeps only the CDR3 DNA: 45 bases, framed from base 1. CDR1 and CDR2 are drawn from the germline V gene: KGHSH, LQKENI. Between the V and J ends, shortened by 2 bases and 0 bases respectively, the junction contains 8 bases. This receptor chain uses TRBV18 and TRBJ1-3, with the D segment identity uncertain. The sequenced sample consisted of blood. The TCR sequence derives from a human donor with a blood cancer. The donor label of this sample is uncertain. CDR3 protein: CASSPSVGSGNTIYF. The nucleotide sequence reads as follows: TGTGCCAGCTCACCATCGGTTGGCTCTGGAAACACCATATATTTT.